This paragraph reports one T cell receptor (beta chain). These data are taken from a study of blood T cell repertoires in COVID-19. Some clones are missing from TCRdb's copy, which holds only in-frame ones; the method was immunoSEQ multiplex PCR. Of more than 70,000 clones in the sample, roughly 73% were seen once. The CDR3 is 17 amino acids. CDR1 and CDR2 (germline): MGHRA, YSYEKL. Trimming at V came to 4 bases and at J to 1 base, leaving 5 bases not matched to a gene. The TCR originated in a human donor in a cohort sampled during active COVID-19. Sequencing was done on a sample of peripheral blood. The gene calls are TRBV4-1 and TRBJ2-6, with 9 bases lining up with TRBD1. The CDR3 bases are TGCGCCAGCAGCCTCCGGGACAGGGTATCTGGGGCCAACGTCCTGACTTTC. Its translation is CASSLRDRVSGANVLTF.